This T cell receptor (beta chain) is from a study of cytomegalovirus exposure and HLA in healthy donors. Concerning this clone itself: The antigen remains unidentified.

PCR used 60 Vbeta primers and 13 Jbeta primers. Here immunoSEQ multiplex PCR was the method, and the copy in TCRdb shows in-frame clones only, minus some. This sample has 180,000 or so clones, with 77% found just once. The V gene lost 5 bases and the J gene lost 4 bases, with 12 bases spanning the gap. The germline V gene has CDR1 SNHLY and CDR2 FYNNEI. The CDR3 has 14 residues. Notes on the study in general: Altogether, about 160 TCR beta chains were recorded as cytomegalovirus-associated. When presence/absence was analysed, sequencing depth was taken to be roughly uniform across donors.

This chain links TRBV2 with TRBJ1-5; D is possibly TRBD1 (5 bases). Input material: PBMCs. This clonotype originated in a female donor in good health and CMV-seronegative. CDR3 sequence reads: CASSSDGGNQPQHF. In DNA, the CDR3 is TGTGCCAGCAGTTCCGACGGGGGGAATCAGCCCCAGCATTTT.